These T cell receptor beta chains were read from a single sample in a study of T cells after posttransplantation cyclophosphamide. Assay used: immunoSEQ multiplex PCR; TCRdb lists only in-frame clones, some missing. The data show around 30,000 clones, with none appearing a single time. Sequencing input: PBMCs. These receptors were collected from a woman in her sixties or seventies in good health, CMV-negative, and a related stem cell transplant donor. Both conserved end residues are part of each CDR3. D genes are given only for firm matches. Clone size appears in some rows only: once, few, many, or a class for an expanded clone.

DNA	CDR3	length	size	D	V	J
TGTGCCAGTAGTATGCGGACTAGCGGGAGATACAATGAGCAGTTCTTC	CASSMRTSGRYNEQFF	16	many	TRBD2	TRBV19	TRBJ2-1
TGTGCCAGCACTGCGGGGACAGGCAATGAAAAACTGTTTTTT	CASTAGTGNEKLFF	14	many	TRBD1	TRBV7-9	TRBJ1-4
TGTGCCAGCAGCTTAGCCGGACTCTCTCCGGGAGGATCTGGAAACACCATATATTTT	CASSLAGLSPGGSGNTIYF	19	-	-	TRBV7-9	TRBJ1-3
TGTGCCAGCAGCTCCGTGACTTTCACCGGGGAGCTGTTTTTT	CASSSVTFTGELFF	14	many	-	TRBV7-2	TRBJ2-2
TGTGCCAGCAGCGGGGATGGGACAGGGGGTGGCTATGGCTACACCTTC	CASSGDGTGGGYGYTF	16	many	TRBD1	TRBV5-4	TRBJ1-2
TGTGCCAGCAGCTCGCGATTCCGGGACACGTACTATGGCTACACCTTC	CASSSRFRDTYYGYTF	16	-	-	TRBV7-2	TRBJ1-2
TGTGCCAGCAGCTCGTTAGCGGGACACACAGATACGCAGTATTTT	CASSSLAGHTDTQYF	15	-	TRBD2	TRBV27	TRBJ2-3
TGTGCCAGCAGTTTCCGGGACAGAAGAAACACCATATATTTT	CASSFRDRRNTIYF	14	many	TRBD1	TRBV28	TRBJ1-3
TGTGCCAGCAGTTTCTATCCGGGACAGGGGGCGCTGGATGGCTACACCTTC	CASSFYPGQGALDGYTF	17	many	TRBD1	TRBV6-2/TRBV6-3	TRBJ1-2
TGTGCCAGCTCTCATTCGGGCAGGGGTAATGGGCCCCAGCATTTT	CASSHSGRGNGPQHF	15	few	-	TRBV18	TRBJ1-5